Sequencing of this T cell receptor beta chain was carried out in a study of blood T cell repertoires in COVID-19. The germline V gene has CDR1 SGHNT and CDR2 YYREEE (reference sequence). V shed 2 bases and J shed 1 base, with 9 bases lying between them. This CDR3 spans 14 amino acids. Assay: immunoSEQ multiplex PCR; the TCRdb copy retains only in-frame clones and omits some. The table includes roughly 250,000 clones, roughly 90% detected once. Sequenced material: peripheral blood. V is TRBV5-4 and J is TRBJ2-5; D is unresolved. This TCR was recovered from a man aged 60 to 75 who had recovered from COVID-19. The CDR3, as DNA: TGTGCCAGCAGCTTTAATCCTAGCCAAGAGACCCAGTACTTC. Translating gives CASSFNPSQETQYF.